A single sample gave rise to the 21 T cell receptor beta chains below, sequenced in a study of blood T cell repertoires in COVID-19. Measured with immunoSEQ multiplex PCR; TCRdb has only the in-frame clones, and not every one. The table shows about 140,000 clones, with about 91% occurring only once. Sample: peripheral blood. Receptors were obtained from a woman aged 60-70 years with acute or convalescent COVID-19.

The J gene is TRBJ1-1, the V gene TRBV18, with D unresolved. The CDR3 runs to 13 residues. Trimming shortened V by 5 bases and J by 1 base, and 8 bases separated the two germline ends. Germline assignment: CDR1 KGHSH and CDR2 LQKENI. As DNA, the CDR3 is TGTGCCAGCTCATCCAGTGCGAACACTGAAGCTTTCTTT. Residues: CASSSSANTEAFF.

This clone was observed once. The chain combines TRBV15 with TRBJ2-3; 8 bases are shared with TRBD1. There are 15 residues in the CDR3. The germline CDR1 and CDR2 sequences are LNHNV and YYDKDF (reference sequence). V was pared by 5 bases and J by 2 bases, with 6 bases of the junction left unmatched. The DNA of the CDR3 is TGTGCCACCAGCTCCCGCCAGGGGGCCACAGATACGCAGTATTTT. This encodes CATSSRQGATDTQYF. Drawing the rest from reference TRBV15 and TRBJ2-3, the complete variable domain is DAMVIQNPRYQVTQFGKPVTLSCSQTLNHNVMYWYQQKSSQAPKLLFHYYDKDFNNEADTPDNFQSRRPNTSFCFLDIRSPGLGDTAMYLCATSSRQGATDTQYFGPGTRLTVL.

The rearrangement uses TRBV21-1 and TRBJ1-6; the D call of TRBD1 is as the table states it, not checked on the DNA. TRBV21-1 is a pseudogene segment. The CDR3 is made up of 18 amino acids. CDR3 amino acids: CASSKKGVVTGEWAPLHF. The CDR3 nucleotides read TGTGCCAGCAGCAAAAAGGGAGTTGTGACAGGGGAATGGGCACCCCTCCACTTT.

This clone was seen a handful of times. This sequence joins TRBV6-5 and TRBJ1-2; 7 bases line up with TRBD1. This CDR3 is built from 14 residues. After removal of 5 bases from V and 3 bases from J, the junction contained 6 bases not matched to a gene. Germline V gene data show CDR1 as MNHEY and CDR2 as SVGAGI. CDR3 sequence: CASSPRDRYYGYTF. DNA for the CDR3: TGTGCCAGCAGTCCCAGGGACAGATACTATGGCTACACCTTC.

The rearrangement joins TRBV7-8 to TRBJ2-5, with 8 bases aligning to TRBD2. The CDR3 runs to 13 residues. V shed 5 bases, J shed 5 bases, and the junction held 4 bases outside the gene matches. The germline CDR1 and CDR2 sequences are SGHVS and FQNEAQ. The CDR3 bases are TGTGCCAGCAGCCGACTAGCGCGGGAGACCCAGTACTTC. It yields the protein CASSRLARETQYF.

The chain uses TRBV7-8 and TRBJ2-1; 13 bases agree with TRBD2. The trim removed 1 base at V and 4 bases at J, leaving 19 bases unmatched. The CDR3 covers 22 residues. The germline V gene encodes CDR1 SGHVS and CDR2 FQNEAQ. The CDR3 protein is CASSLGTKRTSGGRGSYNEQFF. The CDR3 DNA is TGTGCCAGCAGCTTAGGAACAAAAAGGACTAGCGGGGGCCGAGGTTCGTACAATGAGCAGTTCTTC.

This clone has just one count. The chain carries TRBV7-2 and TRBJ2-1; 9 bases are shared with TRBD1. Germline CDR1 SGHTA, CDR2 FQGNSA. The CDR3 contains 15 residues. Trimming removed 4 bases from V and 7 bases from J; junction bases left unmatched: 8. The CDR3 here is CASSSRDRVGNEQFF. The CDR3 DNA reads TGTGCCAGCAGCTCGCGGGACAGGGTCGGAAATGAGCAGTTCTTC.

The gene calls are TRBV15 and TRBJ2-7; 7 bases align to TRBD2. The germline V gene has CDR1 LNHNV and CDR2 YYDKDF (reference sequence). The CDR3 runs 14 residues. J was trimmed by 5 bases and V by 0 bases; bases with no gene match: 4. CDR3 sequence reads: CATSRDRAGDEQYF. For the CDR3, the DNA is TGTGCCACCAGCAGAGATAGGGCGGGGGACGAGCAGTACTTC.

This rearrangement joins TRBV7-2 to TRBJ1-2, with D tentatively TRBD1 (5 bases). This CDR3 spans 14 amino acids. Looked up from germline, CDR1 is SGHTA and CDR2 is FQGNSA. V dropped 7 bases and J dropped 2 bases, with 14 bases sitting between them. The CDR3 protein is CASTSGSRNYGYTF. CDR3 sequence (DNA): TGTGCCAGCACCTCAGGGTCAAGAAACTATGGCTACACCTTC. The full variable domain, in which reference TRBV7-2 and TRBJ1-2 provide the parts outside the CDR3, is GAGVSQSPSNKVTEKGKDVELRCDPISGHTALYWYRQSLGQGLEFLIYFQGNSAPDKSGLPSDRFSAERTGGSVSTLTIQRTQQEDSAVYLCASTSGSRNYGYTFGSGTRLTVV.

V is TRBV4-1 and J is TRBJ1-5; no firm D call. The V gene's germline CDR1 is MGHRA and CDR2 YSYEKL. The CDR3 runs to 14 residues. V lost 2 bases to trimming and J lost 0 bases, with 5 bases between them. CDR3 nucleotide sequence: TGCGCCAGCAGCCAATTGTATAGCAATCAGCCCCAGCATTTT. It encodes CASSQLYSNQPQHF.

The V and J genes are TRBV19 and TRBJ2-3; D is possibly TRBD2 (6 bases). This CDR3 comprises 14 residues. In germline, CDR1 is LNHDA, CDR2 SQIVND (reference sequence). Trimming left V 6 bases short and J 7 bases short, with 17 bases between. CDR3 nucleotide sequence: TGTGCCAGTAGGGAAGGGACTGCCGTTTATACGCAGTATTTT. Protein product: CASREGTAVYTQYF.

J is TRBJ1-2 and V is TRBV7-9; unclear D gene. The CDR3 covers 15 residues. CDR1 SEHNR and CDR2 FQNEAQ come from the germline V gene (reference sequence). V shed 1 base and J shed 4 bases, with 13 bases lying between them. As DNA, the CDR3 is TGTGCCAGCAGCTTAGAGACTCAGCGGGGCTATGGCTACACCTTC. It codes for CASSLETQRGYGYTF.

In its sample, this clone was seen once. This chain joins TRBV6-5 and TRBJ1-1; the D gene is possibly TRBD1 (6 bases). V lost 7 bases and J lost 3, with 15 bases in between. In germline, CDR1 is MNHEY, CDR2 SVGAGI. The CDR3 is 14 amino acids. CDR3 DNA: TGTGCCAGCAAGACAGGACCCGGTGACACTGAAGCTTTCTTT. Its protein product is CASKTGPGDTEAFF.

This chain links TRBV3-1 (or the pseudogene TRBV3-2) with TRBJ1-2; 8 bases fit TRBD1. The germline CDR1 and CDR2 sequences are LGHDT and YNNKEL (reference sequence). The CDR3 loop spans 15 amino acids. The junction had 6 bases not matched to a gene; V was cut back by 4 bases and J by 2 bases. In nucleotides, the CDR3 is TGTGCCAGCAGCCCCGCCGGACAGGGCAACTATGGCTACACCTTC. This encodes CASSPAGQGNYGYTF.

The gene calls are TRBV7-9 and TRBJ2-3; no definite D call. The V and J ends lost 1 base and 1 base respectively, with 9 bases between them. The V gene's germline CDR1 is SEHNR and CDR2 FQNEAQ (reference sequence). The CDR3 has 15 residues. DNA of the CDR3: TGTGCCAGCAGCTTAGATTTGGCCGGCACAGATACGCAGTATTTT. Translating it yields CASSLDLAGTDTQYF.

The rearrangement joins TRBV5-1 to TRBJ2-7; a weak D match, TRBD2 (5 bases). The CDR3 sequence is 14 residues long. Trimming pared 5 bases from V and 2 bases from J, leaving 14 bases between. Per germline, CDR1 SGHRS and CDR2 YFSETQ. The DNA of the CDR3 is TGCGCCAGCAGTCCCTGGGGAGCAGCCTACGAGCAGTACTTC. This codes for CASSPWGAAYEQYF. The complete variable domain, with remaining parts taken from reference TRBV5-1 and TRBJ2-7, reads KAGVTQTPRYLIKTRGQQVTLSCSPISGHRSVSWYQQTPGQGLQFLFEYFSETQRNKGNFPGRFSGRQFSNSRSEMNVSTLELGDSALYLCASSPWGAAYEQYFGPGTRLTVT.

This chain connects TRBV7-8 to TRBJ1-2; D is uncertain. From germline, CDR1 is SGHVS and CDR2 FQNEAQ. Trimming took 5 bases from V and 7 from J, leaving 14 bases between them. CDR3 length: 13 residues. The CDR3 sequence is CASSPYVGGGYTF. The CDR3 DNA reads as TGTGCCAGCAGCCCATATGTGGGAGGTGGCTACACCTTC.

Notes on this clone: The DNA is omitted, as the CDR3 cannot be located on it reliably, and the CDR3 follows TCRdb's listing. The chain recombines TRBV12-3 or TRBV12-4 with TRBJ1-2. The CDR3 has 12 amino acids, counting both end residues. The CDR3 reads CASSSSGGGYTF.

The genes are TRBV10-3 and TRBJ1-3; 7 positions match TRBD1. Germline assignment: CDR1 ENHRY and CDR2 SYGVKD. The V segment lost 2 bases and the J segment 0 bases; nucleotides outside the gene matches: 7. The CDR3 runs to 17 residues. Written as DNA, the CDR3 is TGTGCCATCAGTGAGATAATGAGGGGGCACTCTGGAAACACCATATATTTT. Residues: CAISEIMRGHSGNTIYF.

The chain joins TRBV11-3 to TRBJ1-1; TRBD1 aligns across 8 bases. Germline-derived CDR1 and CDR2 are SGHNT and YENEEA. The CDR3 consists of 13 residues. Germline trimming cut 5 bases from V and 5 bases from J; bases unmatched to any gene: 4. The CDR3 nucleotides are TGTGCCAGCAGCACCACAGGGGGTACTGAAGCTTTCTTT. Protein sequence: CASSTTGGTEAFF.

The CDR3 DNA reads TGTGCCAGCAGTTACCTGGGGGGACAGGGTTTCTATGGCTACACCTTC. It specifies CASSYLGGQGFYGYTF. This sequence joins TRBV6-5 and TRBJ1-2; the match to TRBD1 covers 9 bases. V was clipped by 2 bases and J by 4 bases; unmatched bases: 8. Germline assignment: CDR1 MNHEY and CDR2 SVGAGI. This CDR3 comprises 16 residues.